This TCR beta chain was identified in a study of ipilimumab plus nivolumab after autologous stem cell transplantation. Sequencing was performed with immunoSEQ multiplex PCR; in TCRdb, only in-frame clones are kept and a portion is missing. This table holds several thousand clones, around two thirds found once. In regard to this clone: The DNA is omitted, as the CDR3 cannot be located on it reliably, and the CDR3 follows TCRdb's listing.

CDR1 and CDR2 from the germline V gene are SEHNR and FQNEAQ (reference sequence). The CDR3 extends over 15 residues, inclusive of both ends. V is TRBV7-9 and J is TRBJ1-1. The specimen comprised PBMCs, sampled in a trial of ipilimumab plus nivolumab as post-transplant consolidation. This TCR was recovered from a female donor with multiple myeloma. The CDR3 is CASSLALFVAEGTFF.